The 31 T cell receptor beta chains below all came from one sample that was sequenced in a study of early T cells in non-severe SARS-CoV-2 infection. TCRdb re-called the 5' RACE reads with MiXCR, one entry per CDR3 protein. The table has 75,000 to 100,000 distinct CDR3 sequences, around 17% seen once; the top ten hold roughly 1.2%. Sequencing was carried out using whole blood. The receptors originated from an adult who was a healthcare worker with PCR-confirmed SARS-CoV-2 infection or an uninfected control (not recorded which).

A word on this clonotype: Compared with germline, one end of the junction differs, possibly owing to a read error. The CDR3 here is CAGRISDTGELFF. The CDR3 DNA reads TGCGCCGGCAGGATCTCGGACACCGGGGAGCTGTTTTTT. The chain joins TRBV10-2 to TRBJ2-2; no definite D call. The CDR3 sequence is 13 residues long. The germline CDR1 and CDR2 sequences are WSHSY and SAAADI.

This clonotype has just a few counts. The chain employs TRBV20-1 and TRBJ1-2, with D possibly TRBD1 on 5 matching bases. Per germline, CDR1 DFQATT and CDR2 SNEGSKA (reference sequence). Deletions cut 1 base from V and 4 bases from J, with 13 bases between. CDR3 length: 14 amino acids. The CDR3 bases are TGCAGTGCTAGAGGCGGGCGGGACCCCTATGGCTACACCTTC. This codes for CSARGGRDPYGYTF.

The CDR3 here is CARILWGSQHF. The CDR3 nucleotides read TGTGCCAGAATCCTTTGGGGGTCCCAGCATTTT. The rearrangement uses TRBV21-1 and TRBJ1-5; the listed D gene, TRBD1, was not tested against the DNA. TRBV21-1 is a recognized pseudogene. The CDR3 sequence is 11 residues long.

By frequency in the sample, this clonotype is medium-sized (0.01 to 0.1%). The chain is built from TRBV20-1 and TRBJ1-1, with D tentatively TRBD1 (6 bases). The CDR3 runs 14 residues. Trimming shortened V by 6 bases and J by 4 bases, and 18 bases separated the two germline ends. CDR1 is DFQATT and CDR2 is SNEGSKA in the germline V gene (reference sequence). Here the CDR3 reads CSAKDPGEATEAFF. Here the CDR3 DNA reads TGCAGTGCCAAAGACCCAGGGGAGGCCACTGAAGCTTTCTTT.

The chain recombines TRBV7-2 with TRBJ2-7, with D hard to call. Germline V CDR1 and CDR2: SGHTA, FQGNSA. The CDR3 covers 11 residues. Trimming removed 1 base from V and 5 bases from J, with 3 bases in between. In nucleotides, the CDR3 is TGTGCCAGCAGCTTAGTGGACGAGCAGTACTTC. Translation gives CASSLVDEQYF.

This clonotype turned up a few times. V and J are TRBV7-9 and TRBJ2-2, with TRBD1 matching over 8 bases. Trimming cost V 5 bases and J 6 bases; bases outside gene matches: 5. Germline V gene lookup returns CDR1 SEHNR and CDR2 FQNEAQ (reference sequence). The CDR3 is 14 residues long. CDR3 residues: CASSARQGSGELFF. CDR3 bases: TGTGCCAGCAGCGCCCGACAGGGGTCCGGGGAGCTGTTTTTT.

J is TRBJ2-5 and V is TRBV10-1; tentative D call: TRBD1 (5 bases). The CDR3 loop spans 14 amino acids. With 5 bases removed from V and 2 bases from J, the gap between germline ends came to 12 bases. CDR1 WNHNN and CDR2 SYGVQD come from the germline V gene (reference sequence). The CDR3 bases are TGCGCCAGCAGTCCATCAGGGATACAAGAGACCCAGTACTTC. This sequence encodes CASSPSGIQETQYF.

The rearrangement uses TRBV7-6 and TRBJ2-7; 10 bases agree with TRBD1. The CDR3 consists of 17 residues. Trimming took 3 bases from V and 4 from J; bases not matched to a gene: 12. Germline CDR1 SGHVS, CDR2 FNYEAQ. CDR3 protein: CASSFNLGTGEGYEQYF. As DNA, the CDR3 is TGTGCCAGCAGCTTTAACCTTGGGACAGGGGAAGGGTACGAGCAGTACTTC.

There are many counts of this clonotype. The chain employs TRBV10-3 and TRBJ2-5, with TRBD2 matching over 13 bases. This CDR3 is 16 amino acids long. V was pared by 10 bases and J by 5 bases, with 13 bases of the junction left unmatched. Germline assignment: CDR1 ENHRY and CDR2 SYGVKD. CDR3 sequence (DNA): TGTGCCACCAGGACTAGCGGGAGTGAGGCAAGGGAGACCCAGTACTTC. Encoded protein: CATRTSGSEARETQYF.

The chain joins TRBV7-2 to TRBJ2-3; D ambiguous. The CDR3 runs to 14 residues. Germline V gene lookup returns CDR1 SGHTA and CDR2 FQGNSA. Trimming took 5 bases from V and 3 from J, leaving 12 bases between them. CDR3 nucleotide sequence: TGTGCCAGCAGCCCCTTTGTCGGGACAGATACGCAGTATTTT. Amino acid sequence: CASSPFVGTDTQYF. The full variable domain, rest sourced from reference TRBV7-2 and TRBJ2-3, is GAGVSQSPSNKVTEKGKDVELRCDPISGHTALYWYRQSLGQGLEFLIYFQGNSAPDKSGLPSDRFSAERTGGSVSTLTIQRTQQEDSAVYLCASSPFVGTDTQYFGPGTRLTVL.

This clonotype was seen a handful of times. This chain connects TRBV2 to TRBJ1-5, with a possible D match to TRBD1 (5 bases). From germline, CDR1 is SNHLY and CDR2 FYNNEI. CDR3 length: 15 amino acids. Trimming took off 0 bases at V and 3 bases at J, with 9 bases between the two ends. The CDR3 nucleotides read TGTGCCAGCAGTGAAGCGCGGGGGGACAATCAGCCCCAGCATTTT. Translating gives CASSEARGDNQPQHF.

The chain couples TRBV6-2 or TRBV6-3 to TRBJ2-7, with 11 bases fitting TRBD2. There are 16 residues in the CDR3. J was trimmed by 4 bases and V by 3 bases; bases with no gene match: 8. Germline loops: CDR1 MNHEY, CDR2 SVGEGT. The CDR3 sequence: CASSYWRLAGPYEQYF. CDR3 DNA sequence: TGTGCCAGCAGTTATTGGAGACTAGCGGGGCCTTACGAGCAGTACTTC.

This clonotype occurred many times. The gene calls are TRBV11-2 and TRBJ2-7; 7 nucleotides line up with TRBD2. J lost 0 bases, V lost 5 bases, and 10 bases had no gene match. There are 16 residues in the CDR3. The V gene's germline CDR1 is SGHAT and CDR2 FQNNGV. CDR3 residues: CASSPNLAVNSYEQYF. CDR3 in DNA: TGTGCCAGCAGCCCGAATCTAGCGGTTAACTCCTACGAGCAGTACTTC. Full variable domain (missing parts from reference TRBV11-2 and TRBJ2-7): EAGVAQSPRYKIIEKRQSVAFWCNPISGHATLYWYQQILGQGPKLLIQFQNNGVVDDSQLPKDRFSAERLKGVDSTLKIQPAKLEDSAVYLCASSPNLAVNSYEQYFGPGTRLTVT.

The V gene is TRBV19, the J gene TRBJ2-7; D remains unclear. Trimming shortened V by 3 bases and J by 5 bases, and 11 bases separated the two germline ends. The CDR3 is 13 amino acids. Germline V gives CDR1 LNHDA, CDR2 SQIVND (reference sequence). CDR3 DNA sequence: TGTGCCAGTAGTATGGAACAGCGCCACGAGCAGTACTTC. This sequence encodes CASSMEQRHEQYF.

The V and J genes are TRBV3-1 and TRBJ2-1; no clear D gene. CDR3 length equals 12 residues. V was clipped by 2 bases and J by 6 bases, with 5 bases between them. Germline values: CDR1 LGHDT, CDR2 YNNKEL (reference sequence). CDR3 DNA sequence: TGTGCCAGCAGCCAAAGTCGCAATGAGCAGTTCTTC. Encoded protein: CASSQSRNEQFF.

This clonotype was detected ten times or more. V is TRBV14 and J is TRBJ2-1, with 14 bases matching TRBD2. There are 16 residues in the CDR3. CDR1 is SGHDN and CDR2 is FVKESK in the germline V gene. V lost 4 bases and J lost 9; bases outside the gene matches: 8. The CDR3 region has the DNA TGTGCCAGCAGCCGAGGGACTAGCGGGAGCCCCCCTGAGCAGTTCTTC. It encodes CASSRGTSGSPPEQFF.

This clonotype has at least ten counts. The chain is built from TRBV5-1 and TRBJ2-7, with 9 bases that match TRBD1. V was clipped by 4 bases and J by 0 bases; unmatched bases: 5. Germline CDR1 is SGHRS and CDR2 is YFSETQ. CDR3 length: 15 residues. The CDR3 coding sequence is TGCGCCAGCAGCCCCGGGACAGGGAGCTCCTACGAGCAGTACTTC. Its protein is CASSPGTGSSYEQYF.

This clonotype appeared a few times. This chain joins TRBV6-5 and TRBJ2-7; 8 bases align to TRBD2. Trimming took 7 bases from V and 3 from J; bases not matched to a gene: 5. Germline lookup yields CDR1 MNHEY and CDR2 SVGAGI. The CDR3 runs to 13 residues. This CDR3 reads CASISSGSYEQYF. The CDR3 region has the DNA TGTGCCAGCATTTCGAGCGGGAGCTACGAGCAGTACTTC.

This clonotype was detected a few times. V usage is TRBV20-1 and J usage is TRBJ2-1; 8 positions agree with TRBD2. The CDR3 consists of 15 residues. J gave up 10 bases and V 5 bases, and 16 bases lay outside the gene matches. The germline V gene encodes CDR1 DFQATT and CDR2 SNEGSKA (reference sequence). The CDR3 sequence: CSAYLLAGGGEEQFF. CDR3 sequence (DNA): TGCAGTGCTTACCTCCTAGCGGGTGGAGGGGAGGAGCAGTTCTTC.

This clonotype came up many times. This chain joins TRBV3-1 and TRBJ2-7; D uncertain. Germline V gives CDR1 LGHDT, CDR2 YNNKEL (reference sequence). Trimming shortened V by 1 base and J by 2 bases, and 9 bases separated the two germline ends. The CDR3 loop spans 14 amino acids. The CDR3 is CASSQARVTYEQYF. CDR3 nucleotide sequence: TGTGCCAGCAGCCAAGCCCGGGTTACCTACGAGCAGTACTTC.

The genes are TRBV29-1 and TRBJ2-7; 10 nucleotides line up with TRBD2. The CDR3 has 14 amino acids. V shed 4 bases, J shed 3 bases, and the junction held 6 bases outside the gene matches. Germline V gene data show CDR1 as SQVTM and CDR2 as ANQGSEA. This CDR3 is CSVGSGGGIYEQYF. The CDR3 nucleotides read TGCAGCGTTGGCAGCGGGGGGGGCATCTACGAGCAGTACTTC.

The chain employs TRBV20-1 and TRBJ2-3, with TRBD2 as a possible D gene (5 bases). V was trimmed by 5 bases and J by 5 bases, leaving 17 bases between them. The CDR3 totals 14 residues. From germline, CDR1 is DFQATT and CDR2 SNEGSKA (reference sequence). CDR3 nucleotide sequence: TGCAGTGCTGAAACTAGAATATTAGAAGATACGCAGTATTTT. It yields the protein CSAETRILEDTQYF.

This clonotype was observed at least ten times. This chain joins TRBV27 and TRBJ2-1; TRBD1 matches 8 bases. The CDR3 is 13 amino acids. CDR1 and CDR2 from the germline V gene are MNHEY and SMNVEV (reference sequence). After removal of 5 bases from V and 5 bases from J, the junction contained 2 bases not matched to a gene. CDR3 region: CASSEDRDNEQFF. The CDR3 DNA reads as TGTGCCAGCAGTGAGGACAGGGACAATGAGCAGTTCTTC.

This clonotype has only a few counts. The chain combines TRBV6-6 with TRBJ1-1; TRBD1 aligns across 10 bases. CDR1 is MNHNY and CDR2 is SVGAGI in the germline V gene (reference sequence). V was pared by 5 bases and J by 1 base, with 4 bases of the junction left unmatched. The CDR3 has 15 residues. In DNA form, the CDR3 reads TGTGCCAGCAGTCCGGGACAGGGGCAGAACACTGAAGCTTTCTTT. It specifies CASSPGQGQNTEAFF.

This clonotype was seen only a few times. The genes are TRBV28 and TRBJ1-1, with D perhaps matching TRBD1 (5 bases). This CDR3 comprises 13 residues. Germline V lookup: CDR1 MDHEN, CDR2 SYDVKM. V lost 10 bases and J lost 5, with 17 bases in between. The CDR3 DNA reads TGTGCCACCCTGGAGTTGAAGGGGACTGAAGCTTTCTTT. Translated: CATLELKGTEAFF.

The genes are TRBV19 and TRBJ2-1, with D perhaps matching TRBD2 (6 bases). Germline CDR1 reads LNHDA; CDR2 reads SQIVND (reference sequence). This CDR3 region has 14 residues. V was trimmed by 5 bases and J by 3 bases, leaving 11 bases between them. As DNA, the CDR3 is TGTGCCAGTAGTCCCGGGACTCACTACAATGAGCAGTTCTTC. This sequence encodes CASSPGTHYNEQFF.

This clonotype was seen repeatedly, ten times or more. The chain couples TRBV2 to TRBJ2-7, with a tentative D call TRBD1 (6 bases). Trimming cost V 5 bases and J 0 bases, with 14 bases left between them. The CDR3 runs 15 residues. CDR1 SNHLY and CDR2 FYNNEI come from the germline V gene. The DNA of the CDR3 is TGTGCCAGCAGTTACCCCGGACAGCTCTCCTACGAGCAGTACTTC. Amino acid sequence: CASSYPGQLSYEQYF.

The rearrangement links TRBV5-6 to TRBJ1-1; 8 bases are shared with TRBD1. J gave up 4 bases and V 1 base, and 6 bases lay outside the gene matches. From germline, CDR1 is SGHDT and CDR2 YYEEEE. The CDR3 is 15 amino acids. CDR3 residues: CASSLWTGLSTEAFF. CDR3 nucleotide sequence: TGTGCCAGCAGCTTGTGGACAGGGTTGAGCACTGAAGCTTTCTTT.

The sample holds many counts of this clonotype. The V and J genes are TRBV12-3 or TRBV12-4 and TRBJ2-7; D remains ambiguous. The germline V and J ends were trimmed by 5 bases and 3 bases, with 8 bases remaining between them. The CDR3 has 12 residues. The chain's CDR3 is CASSPAGYEQYF. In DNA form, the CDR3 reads TGTGCCAGCAGTCCCGCTGGCTACGAGCAGTACTTC.

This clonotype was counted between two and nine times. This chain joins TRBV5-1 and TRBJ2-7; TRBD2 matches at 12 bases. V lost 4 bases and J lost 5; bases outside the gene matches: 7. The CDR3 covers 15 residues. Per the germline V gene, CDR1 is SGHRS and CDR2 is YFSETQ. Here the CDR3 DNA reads TGCGCCAGCAGCCCTCGACTAGCGGGAGCAGACGAGCAGTACTTC. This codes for CASSPRLAGADEQYF.

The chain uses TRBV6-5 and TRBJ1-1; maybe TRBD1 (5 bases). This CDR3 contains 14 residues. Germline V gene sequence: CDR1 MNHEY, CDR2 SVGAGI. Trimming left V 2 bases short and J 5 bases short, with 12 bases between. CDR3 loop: CASSYRKGKTEAFF. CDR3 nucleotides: TGTGCCAGCAGTTACCGTAAGGGGAAAACTGAAGCTTTCTTT.